The rows below give T cell receptor beta chains drawn from one sample of a study of blood T cell repertoires in COVID-19. Generated by immunoSEQ multiplex PCR, the TCRdb table keeps only in-frame clones and is missing some. The sample contains around 200,000 clones, roughly 89% of which appear only once. The sequenced sample consisted of peripheral blood. These receptors all come from a woman aged 18 to 35 who had recovered from COVID-19. Both conserved end residues are part of each CDR3. D genes are given only for firm matches. Clone size is not always given. Where it is, it says once, few, many or a class for expanded clones.

D,size,V,J,DNA,CDR3
TRBD1,-,TRBV6-2/TRBV6-3,TRBJ1-5,TGTGCCAGCAGTTTATCGGACAGGGACAATCAGCCCCAGCATTTT,CASSLSDRDNQPQHF
-,-,TRBV27,TRBJ2-3,TGTGCCAGCAGTTCCCCAACAGGATTACTCACAGATACGCAGTATTTT,CASSSPTGLLTDTQYF
-,-,TRBV7-9,TRBJ1-5,TGTGCCAGCAGCTTAGGAGATCAGCCCCAGCATTTT,CASSLGDQPQHF
-,-,TRBV20-1,TRBJ2-3,TGCAGTGCTAGTCCGGACACCAGCACAGATACGCAGTATTTT,CSASPDTSTDTQYF
TRBD1,-,TRBV6-2/TRBV6-3,TRBJ1-5,TGTGCCAGCAGTTGGGGCAGGGGGCACAATCAGCCCCAGCATTTT,CASSWGRGHNQPQHF
TRBD1,-,TRBV5-1,TRBJ2-3,TGCGCCAGCAGCTTGGACGGGACAGGGTCGTCAGGCACAGATACGCAGTATTTT,CASSLDGTGSSGTDTQYF
TRBD1,once,TRBV7-2,TRBJ2-7,TGTGCCAGCAGCTTAGGGACAGGGACTTACGAGCAGTACTTC,CASSLGTGTYEQYF
TRBD2,-,TRBV4-3,TRBJ2-2,TGCGCCAGCAGCCAAGGCCTAGCGGGAGGAGTCGGGGAGCTGTTTTTT,CASSQGLAGGVGELFF
TRBD2,-,TRBV3-1/TRBV3-2,TRBJ2-5,TGTGCCAGCAGCCAGGGGGGGGGAGAGACCCAGTACTTC,CASSQGGGETQYF
TRBD1,once,TRBV7-2,TRBJ2-7,TGTGCCAGCAGCTCATGGGACAGCTTCTCCTACGAGCAGTACTTC,CASSSWDSFSYEQYF
-,once,TRBV6-5,TRBJ2-6,TGTGCCAGCACCCTTGGCGGCTCTGGGGCCAACGTCCTGACTTTC,CASTLGGSGANVLTF
-,-,TRBV11-2,TRBJ1-1,TGTGCCAGCAGCTTAGATCGGCAGGGGAACACTGAAGCTTTCTTT,CASSLDRQGNTEAFF
-,few,TRBV9,TRBJ1-1,TGTGCCAGCAGCTCTGGACAGTTTGACACTGAAGCTTTCTTT,CASSSGQFDTEAFF
-,-,TRBV18,TRBJ1-2,TGTGCCAGCTCACCTATGGGCAGCAATGGCTACACCTTC,CASSPMGSNGYTF
-,-,TRBV5-6,TRBJ2-1,TGTGCCAGCAGCAGATCGGGTTTTGCGGATGAGCAGTTCTTC,CASSRSGFADEQFF
-,-,TRBV19,TRBJ1-5,TGTGCCAGTACTGCAAAATATGGGGCCTATAGCAATCAGCCCCAGCATTTT,CASTAKYGAYSNQPQHF
TRBD2,-,TRBV7-3,TRBJ2-5,TGTGCCAGCAGCTTAAACGCGGGAGGGGTTGAGACCCAGTACTTC,CASSLNAGGVETQYF
-,-,TRBV27,TRBJ1-3,TGTGCCAGCAGTTTATCGGGGACTGTTGGAAACACCATATATTTT,CASSLSGTVGNTIYF
-,-,TRBV7-3,TRBJ1-1,TGTGCCAGCAGCTTCCAGGGAGGGACTGAAGCTTTCTTT,CASSFQGGTEAFF
TRBD1,-,TRBV18,TRBJ1-2,TGTGCCAGCTCACCATACAGGGGCCGCGGCTACACCTTC,CASSPYRGRGYTF
TRBD2,-,TRBV11-2,TRBJ2-3,TGTGCCAGCAGCTTAGAAAAAAGGTTGGGACTAGCGGGGCTCACAGATACGCAGTATTTT,CASSLEKRLGLAGLTDTQYF
TRBD1,-,TRBV6-5,TRBJ1-1,TGTGCCAGCAGTCACCCCGACAGGGGCACTGAAGCTTTCTTT,CASSHPDRGTEAFF
-,-,TRBV5-8,TRBJ1-2,TGTGCCAGCAGCCAGAAGACAGCCAACTATGGCTACACCTTC,CASSQKTANYGYTF
-,-,TRBV4-1,TRBJ1-6,TGCGCCAGCAGCCAAGGGGGGCTGGGAGATTCACCCCTCCACTTT,CASSQGGLGDSPLHF
-,once,TRBV6-1,TRBJ1-5,TGTGCCAGCAGTGATCGGGGACACTATAGCAATCAGCCCCAGCATTTT,CASSDRGHYSNQPQHF
-,many,TRBV3-1/TRBV3-2,TRBJ1-1,TGTGCCAGCAGCCAGGGGAGGTCTACTGAAGCTTTCTTT,CASSQGRSTEAFF
-,-,TRBV4-1,TRBJ2-4,TGCGCCAGCAGCCAAGACCGAACCTACGAAAACATTCAGTACTTC,CASSQDRTYENIQYF
-,-,TRBV7-2,TRBJ1-5,TGTGCCAGCAGCTGGGAGAGCAATCAGCCCCAGCATTTT,CASSWESNQPQHF
TRBD2,-,TRBV20-1,TRBJ2-1,TGCAGTGCTAGTGTCGGGAGGGGGTATGAGCAGTTCTTC,CSASVGRGYEQFF
TRBD2,once,TRBV6-5,TRBJ2-1,TGTGCCAGCAGTTATGCAAGACTAGCGGGAAACAATGAGCAGTTCTTC,CASSYARLAGNNEQFF
-,once,TRBV4-2,TRBJ2-3,TGTGCCAGCAGCCTGACAGGACGGGGAGATACGCAGTATTTT,CASSLTGRGDTQYF